This TCR beta chain was retrieved from a study of T cells in Graves' hyperthyroidism and ophthalmopathy. General study findings and limits: Most thyroid-expanded clonotypes above 0.001 were also found in blood. A model built on 13 V-J features separated ophthalmopathy from stable hyperthyroidism.

CDR1 is DFQATT and CDR2 is SNEGSKA in the germline V gene (reference sequence). The CDR3 covers 13 residues. Trimming shortened V by 3 bases and J by 4 bases, and 12 bases separated the two germline ends. Patients aged 18 to 65 had newly diagnosed hyperthyroidism of under 2 months' duration. Every diagnosis used clinical symptoms, serum thyroxine and TRAb, thyroid ultrasound and orbital computed tomography. As concerns this clonotype: Antigen: not known.

Amplification of TCR beta CDR3 regions was performed using RNA transcripts as template. TCR CDR3 underwent first-round RT-PCR with the HTBI primer set. TCRdb reanalysed the multiplex PCR reads using MiXCR and keeps one entry per CDR3 protein. Counted here are a few hundred thousand distinct CDR3 sequences, about half occurring once; the ten biggest clones make up around 7.7%. The TCR was taken from a woman between 18 and 29 years old with Graves' hyperthyroidism. The rearrangement joins TRBV20-1 to TRBJ1-2; possibly TRBD1 for D (6 bases). The sample consisted of peripheral blood or thyroid tissue (not recorded which). CDR3 nucleotides: TGCAGTGCTAGGGACAGCGAAGTCTATGGCTACACCTTC. Its protein is CSARDSEVYGYTF.